The 19 T cell receptor beta chains below were found in one sample sequenced in a study of T cell changes during pregnancy in multiple sclerosis. Assay: immunoSEQ multiplex PCR; the TCRdb copy retains only in-frame clones and omits some. The sample shows tens of thousands of clones, around 92% of them seen only once. The source material was CD8+ T cells from peripheral blood mononuclear cells, sampled in the third trimester of pregnancy. The receptors shown here come from a female donor in good health, enrolled as a control in a pregnancy study.

J is TRBJ2-7 and V is TRBV5-8; possible D gene TRBD1, 5 bases. The V end was cut by 5 bases, the J end by 3 bases, with 9 bases between. The CDR3 is 12 amino acids. Germline CDR1 SGHTS, CDR2 YDEGEE. The CDR3 region has the DNA TGTGCCAGCAGACAACAGGACTACGAGCAGTACTTC. Protein: CASRQQDYEQYF.

The chain employs TRBV5-1 and TRBJ1-2; tentative D call: TRBD1 (5 bases). Trimming left V 4 bases short and J 6 bases short, with 10 bases between. The CDR3 spans 12 residues. CDR1 is SGHRS and CDR2 is YFSETQ in the germline V gene. CDR3 region: CASSPGGDGYTF. CDR3 DNA: TGCGCCAGCAGCCCGGGAGGGGATGGCTACACCTTC.

The chain carries TRBV21-1 and TRBJ2-7; the D call in the table, TRBD2, was not verified against the DNA. TRBV21-1 corresponds to a pseudogene. This CDR3 has 11 amino acids. In nucleotides, the CDR3 is TGTGCCAGCAGCAATTACTTGGAGCAGTACTTC. As protein: CASSNYLEQYF.

The chain uses TRBV7-9 and TRBJ1-4; tentatively, D is TRBD1 (6 bases). The germline V and J ends were trimmed by 6 bases and 0 bases, with 14 bases remaining between them. The CDR3 contains 16 residues. CDR1 is SEHNR, CDR2 FQNEAQ, per germline (reference sequence). This CDR3 reads CASSHWDTSTNEKLFF. CDR3 DNA: TGTGCCAGCAGTCACTGGGACACATCAACTAATGAAAAACTGTTTTTT.

V usage is TRBV27 and J usage is TRBJ1-1; the D is unclear. V lost 10 bases to trimming and J lost 2 bases, with 11 bases between them. The CDR3 totals 12 residues. Germline CDR1 and CDR2: MNHEY and SMNVEV (reference sequence). CDR3 coding DNA: TGTGCCACCAAAGGGAGCAACACTGAAGCTTTCTTT. It yields the protein CATKGSNTEAFF.

This sequence joins TRBV19 and TRBJ2-7, with unresolved D. CDR1 is LNHDA, CDR2 SQIVND, per germline (reference sequence). The CDR3 contains 15 residues. Trimming pared 1 base from V and 2 bases from J, leaving 12 bases between. The CDR3 coding sequence is TGTGCCAGTAGTATAGGGGCAGGCCGGACCTACGAGCAGTACTTC. It translates to CASSIGAGRTYEQYF.

V is TRBV30 and J is TRBJ1-5; D might be TRBD1 (6 bases). Germline CDR1 and CDR2: GTSNPN and SVGIG (reference sequence). Trimming stripped 1 base from V and 7 bases from J, with 11 bases between. The CDR3 consists of 13 residues. The CDR3 sequence is CAWSETGRQPQHF. The CDR3 DNA follows: TGTGCCTGGAGTGAGACAGGAAGACAGCCCCAGCATTTT.

The J gene is TRBJ1-6, the V gene TRBV14; D is unclear. The CDR3 covers 14 residues. V lost 2 bases, J lost 6 bases, and 8 bases lay in between. The germline gives CDR1 SGHDN, CDR2 FVKESK. CDR3 nucleotides: TGTGCCAGCAGCCAATTGGAGGGTAATTCACCCCTCCACTTT. This sequence encodes CASSQLEGNSPLHF.

The chain employs TRBV7-9 and TRBJ2-3; 8 bases line up with TRBD2. Per germline, CDR1 SEHNR and CDR2 FQNEAQ (reference sequence). The CDR3 is 15 residues long. Trimming cost V 2 bases and J 3 bases; bases outside gene matches: 4. The CDR3 coding sequence is TGTGCCAGCAGCTTAAGTGAGCGGGGGACAGATACGCAGTATTTT. It encodes CASSLSERGTDTQYF.

The genes are TRBV4-3 and TRBJ1-5; D unresolved. CDR3 size: 15 residues. The germline gives CDR1 LGHNA, CDR2 YSLEER. V gave up 1 base and J gave up 6 bases, with 13 bases separating them. The DNA for the CDR3 is TGCGCCAGCAGCCAAGCGTTACGGGGTCCTCAGCCCCAGCATTTT. This sequence encodes CASSQALRGPQPQHF.

The CDR3 DNA is TGTGCCAGCAGGACAGGGGGGGACAATGAGCAGTTCTTC. Its translation: CASRTGGDNEQFF. The chain employs TRBV6-1 and TRBJ2-1; 9 bases match TRBD1. The CDR3 runs to 13 residues. Germline V gives CDR1 MNHNS, CDR2 SASEGT. Trimming took 6 bases from V and 5 from J; bases not matched to a gene: 2.

The rearrangement uses TRBV5-1 and TRBJ1-1, with D possibly TRBD1 on 6 matching bases. CDR1 SGHRS and CDR2 YFSETQ come from the germline V gene. The CDR3 loop spans 19 amino acids. Trimming shortened V by 4 bases and J by 0 bases, and 25 bases separated the two germline ends. CDR3 sequence reads: CASSPIETGLSSMNTEAFF. The CDR3 region has the DNA TGCGCCAGCAGCCCTATAGAGACAGGCCTCTCTTCGATGAACACTGAAGCTTTCTTT. Full variable domain (remainder filled in from reference TRBV5-1 and TRBJ1-1): KAGVTQTPRYLIKTRGQQVTLSCSPISGHRSVSWYQQTPGQGLQFLFEYFSETQRNKGNFPGRFSGRQFSNSRSEMNVSTLELGDSALYLCASSPIETGLSSMNTEAFFGQGTRLTVV.

V usage is TRBV9 and J usage is TRBJ2-7; TRBD2 matches 12 bases. V shed 2 bases and J 4 bases; nucleotides not matched to a gene: 4. This CDR3 spans 15 amino acids. Germline V CDR1 and CDR2: SGDLS, YYNGEE. The CDR3 region has the DNA TGTGCCAGCAGCGTTGCTAGCGGGGGGGGGTACGAGCAGTACTTC. Protein sequence: CASSVASGGGYEQYF.

In nucleotides, the CDR3 is TGTGCCAGCTCACCAGGTAGCGGGGGGCAATACAATGAGCAGTTCTTC. Protein sequence: CASSPGSGGQYNEQFF. The chain couples TRBV18 to TRBJ2-1; TRBD2 aligns across 10 bases. The CDR3 sequence is 16 residues long. Germline assignment: CDR1 KGHSH and CDR2 LQKENI. Trimming at V came to 2 bases and at J to 4 bases, leaving 5 bases not matched to a gene.

The CDR3 nucleotides read TGTGCCAGCAGCCAACCAGGAATCAGCACTGAAGCTTTCTTT. Residues: CASSQPGISTEAFF. The chain uses TRBV7-9 and TRBJ1-1; unclear D gene. The CDR3 length is 14 residues. V lost 5 bases to trimming and J lost 4 bases, with 14 bases between them. In germline, CDR1 is SEHNR, CDR2 FQNEAQ (reference sequence). Full variable domain (remainder filled in from reference TRBV7-9 and TRBJ1-1): DTGVSQNPRHKITKRGQNVTFRCDPISEHNRLYWYRQTLGQGPEFLTYFQNEAQLEKSRLLSDRFSAERPKGSFSTLEIQRTEQGDSAMYLCASSQPGISTEAFFGQGTRLTVV.

CDR3 in amino acids: CSVGSQETNQPQHF. For the CDR3, the DNA is TGCAGCGTTGGGTCCCAGGAAACCAATCAGCCCCAGCATTTT. The rearrangement uses TRBV29-1 and TRBJ1-5; D remains ambiguous. In germline, CDR1 is SQVTM, CDR2 ANQGSEA. The germline V and J ends were trimmed by 4 bases and 3 bases, with 13 bases remaining between them. The CDR3 length is 14 residues.

This clone has a single count. The rearrangement joins TRBV19 to TRBJ2-1, with 13 bases matching TRBD2. This CDR3 has 15 amino acids. V lost 5 bases to trimming and J lost 10 bases; unmatched junction nucleotides: 8. The V gene's germline CDR1 is LNHDA and CDR2 SQIVND (reference sequence). CDR3 bases: TGTGCCAGTAGTCCGAGGACTAGCGGGGGACTAGAGCAGTTCTTC. It translates to CASSPRTSGGLEQFF.

The chain joins TRBV6-6 to TRBJ1-2; D call uncertain. Germline CDR1 reads MNHNY; CDR2 reads SVGAGI (reference sequence). The V end was cut by 6 bases, the J end by 14 bases, with 10 bases between. CDR3 length equals 9 residues. The CDR3 spells CASSRPSTF. DNA for the CDR3: TGTGCCAGCAGCCGCCCTAGTACCTTC.

This clone was observed a single time. The chain is built from TRBV30 and TRBJ1-2; possibly TRBD1 for D (6 bases). CDR3 size: 16 residues. Germline V gene lookup returns CDR1 GTSNPN and CDR2 SVGIG (reference sequence). Trimming shortened V by 3 bases and J by 2 bases, and 19 bases separated the two germline ends. This chain's CDR3 is CAWRPSSGHQNYGYTF. For the CDR3, the DNA is TGTGCCTGGAGACCCTCTTCGGGACACCAAAACTATGGCTACACCTTC.